These 15 T cell receptor beta chains share one sample of origin, sequenced in a study of human CD4 T cells and Enterobacteriaceae. The protocol was immunoSEQ multiplex PCR, while the TCRdb copy is restricted to in-frame clones and leaves out a portion. The repertoire has about 25,000 clones, roughly 80% of them found once; the top ten carry approximately 0.96%. Memory CD4+ T cells were sorted as all CD4+ cells except CD45RA+CCR7+CD95- naive cells, over 95% pure. Source material: memory CD4+ T cells from blood. The source is a human donor in good health.

The chain uses TRBV5-4 and TRBJ1-2; D is perhaps TRBD1 (6 bases). The V gene lost 6 bases and the J gene lost 0 bases, with 12 bases spanning the gap. The CDR3 has 14 amino acids. In germline, CDR1 is SGHNT, CDR2 YYREEE (reference sequence). The CDR3 spells CASKSQGSNYGYTF. CDR3 bases: TGTGCCAGCAAATCGCAGGGGTCTAACTATGGCTACACCTTC.

This clone was detected only once. The rearrangement uses TRBV5-4 and TRBJ2-3; 9 bases align to TRBD2. CDR1 and CDR2 from the germline V gene are SGHNT and YYREEE (reference sequence). V dropped 0 bases and J dropped 4; count of bases not matched to a gene: 9. This CDR3 has 17 amino acids. Written as DNA, the CDR3 is TGTGCCAGCAGCTTGGCGCGGGGGCTAGCGGGATCAGATACGCAGTATTTT. This translates into CASSLARGLAGSDTQYF.

The chain combines TRBV29-1 with TRBJ1-1; TRBD1 matches at 9 bases. The trim removed 7 bases at V and 6 bases at J, leaving 18 bases unmatched. The CDR3 covers 16 residues. The germline gives CDR1 SQVTM, CDR2 ANQGSEA. This chain's CDR3 is CSASLGQGLGNAEAFF. For the CDR3, the DNA is TGCAGCGCCAGCCTGGGACAGGGCTTGGGAAACGCTGAAGCTTTCTTT. Full variable domain (rest looked up from reference TRBV29-1 and TRBJ1-1): SAVISQKPSRDICQRGTSLTIQCQVDSQVTMMFWYRQQPGQSLTLIATANQGSEATYESGFVIDKFPISRPNLTFSTLTVSNMSPEDSSIYLCSASLGQGLGNAEAFFGQGTRLTVV.

The V and J genes are TRBV6-1 and TRBJ2-1, with unresolved D. The CDR3 consists of 14 residues. The V end was cut by 3 bases, the J end by 3 bases, with 9 bases between. Germline lookup yields CDR1 MNHNS and CDR2 SASEGT. CDR3: CASSDIDNYNEQFF. In DNA form, the CDR3 reads TGTGCCAGCAGTGATATAGACAACTACAATGAGCAGTTCTTC.

The V gene is TRBV5-4, the J gene TRBJ2-1, with 9 bases fitting TRBD2. The length of the CDR3 is 15 residues. J was trimmed by 7 bases and V by 2 bases; bases with no gene match: 7. Germline CDR1 SGHNT, CDR2 YYREEE (reference sequence). The CDR3 nucleotides are TGTGCCAGCAGCTTCTTAGCGGGAGCAAGGAATGAGCAGTTCTTC. Its protein product is CASSFLAGARNEQFF.

The chain employs TRBV6-1 and TRBJ2-7, with 9 bases identical to TRBD1. Germline trimming cut 8 bases from V and 0 bases from J; bases unmatched to any gene: 8. The V gene's germline CDR1 is MNHNS and CDR2 SASEGT. This CDR3 comprises 15 residues. In DNA, the CDR3 is TGTGCCAGCGAGGGGGACAGGGCTAGCTCCTACGAGCAGTACTTC. It codes for CASEGDRASSYEQYF.

The chain uses TRBV7-8 and TRBJ2-7; no definite D call. There are 15 residues in the CDR3. The germline V gene has CDR1 SGHVS and CDR2 FQNEAQ. V was clipped by 1 base and J by 1 base, with 11 bases between them. The CDR3 coding sequence is TGTGCCAGCAGCTTAGTTACCTTGGAGTCCTACGAGCAGTACTTC. This gives the protein CASSLVTLESYEQYF.

The chain employs TRBV19 and TRBJ2-1; 9 bases agree with TRBD1. The CDR3 is 16 amino acids. V lost 5 bases and J lost 7; bases outside the gene matches: 12. CDR1 is LNHDA and CDR2 is SQIVND in the germline V gene (reference sequence). In DNA, the CDR3 is TGTGCCAGTAGTCCCCTTCCGGGACAGGGTAGGAATGAGCAGTTCTTC. Its translation: CASSPLPGQGRNEQFF.

CDR3 in amino acids: CSVALGGRGEKLFF. CDR3 coding DNA: TGCAGCGTTGCACTGGGGGGGAGAGGCGAAAAACTGTTTTTT. V is TRBV29-1 and J is TRBJ1-4; D perhaps matches TRBD1 (5 bases). This CDR3 is built from 14 residues. Trimming removed 4 bases at V and 8 bases at J, with 17 bases between. Per the germline V gene, CDR1 is SQVTM and CDR2 is ANQGSEA. Full variable domain (rest looked up from reference TRBV29-1 and TRBJ1-4): SAVISQKPSRDICQRGTSLTIQCQVDSQVTMMFWYRQQPGQSLTLIATANQGSEATYESGFVIDKFPISRPNLTFSTLTVSNMSPEDSSIYLCSVALGGRGEKLFFGSGTQLSVL.

The chain has TRBV29-1 and TRBJ2-1; TRBD2 matches at 8 bases. The V segment lost 8 bases and the J segment 7 bases; nucleotides outside the gene matches: 7. Per germline, CDR1 SQVTM and CDR2 ANQGSEA. The length of the CDR3 is 12 residues. The DNA of the CDR3 is TGCAGCATCCGGGGGGGCGGTAATGAGCAGTTCTTC. It yields the protein CSIRGGGNEQFF.

This chain links TRBV11-3 with TRBJ1-4; D is ambiguous. With 3 bases removed from V and 5 bases from J, the gap between germline ends came to 19 bases. This CDR3 region has 17 residues. Per the germline V gene, CDR1 is SGHNT and CDR2 is YENEEA. The CDR3 spells CASSFRRTATSNEKLFF. CDR3 in DNA: TGTGCCAGCAGCTTTAGACGGACCGCCACTAGCAATGAAAAACTGTTTTTT. The entire variable domain, with the rest obtained from reference TRBV11-3 and TRBJ1-4, is as follows: EAGVVQSPRYKIIEKKQPVAFWCNPISGHNTLYWYLQNLGQGPELLIRYENEEAVDDSQLPKDRFSAERLKGVDSTLKIQPAELGDSAVYLCASSFRRTATSNEKLFFGSGTQLSVL.

Judged by abundance, this clone is medium-sized. This chain uses TRBV23-1 with TRBJ1-1; TRBD1 is a possible D gene (6 bases). TRBV23-1 is assigned to the ORF class and has an uncertain function. The CDR3 is made up of 13 amino acids. V dropped 7 bases and J dropped 0 bases, with 9 bases sitting between them. CDR3 nucleotide sequence: TGCGCCAGCAATTCAGGGGTGAACACTGAAGCTTTCTTT. Amino acids: CASNSGVNTEAFF.

V gene TRBV10-3 combines with J gene TRBJ2-2; 9 bases are shared with TRBD1. CDR1 ENHRY and CDR2 SYGVKD come from the germline V gene. Germline trimming cut 4 bases from V and 7 bases from J; bases unmatched to any gene: 4. The CDR3 length is 14 residues. CDR3 sequence (DNA): TGTGCCATCAGTGGGACAGGGGTAGACGGGGAGCTGTTTTTT. This codes for CAISGTGVDGELFF.

Only one count was recorded for this clone. This chain joins TRBV27 and TRBJ2-5; D possibly matches TRBD1 or TRBD2 (5 bases each). Trimming pared 6 bases from V and 7 bases from J, leaving 15 bases between. Per the germline V gene, CDR1 is MNHEY and CDR2 is SMNVEV (reference sequence). CDR3 length equals 13 residues. CDR3 sequence: CASRGVVGGTQYF. The CDR3 region has the DNA TGTGCCAGCAGGGGGGTCGTCGGAGGGACCCAGTACTTC.

Here the CDR3 reads CASSFEQRRYGYTF. CDR3 coding DNA: TGTGCCAGCAGTTTCGAACAGAGAAGATATGGCTACACCTTC. The chain carries TRBV6-6 and TRBJ1-2, with D unclear. CDR1 is MNHNY and CDR2 is SVGAGI in the germline V gene (reference sequence). CDR3 size: 14 residues. Trimming took off 4 bases at V and 5 bases at J, with 14 bases between the two ends.